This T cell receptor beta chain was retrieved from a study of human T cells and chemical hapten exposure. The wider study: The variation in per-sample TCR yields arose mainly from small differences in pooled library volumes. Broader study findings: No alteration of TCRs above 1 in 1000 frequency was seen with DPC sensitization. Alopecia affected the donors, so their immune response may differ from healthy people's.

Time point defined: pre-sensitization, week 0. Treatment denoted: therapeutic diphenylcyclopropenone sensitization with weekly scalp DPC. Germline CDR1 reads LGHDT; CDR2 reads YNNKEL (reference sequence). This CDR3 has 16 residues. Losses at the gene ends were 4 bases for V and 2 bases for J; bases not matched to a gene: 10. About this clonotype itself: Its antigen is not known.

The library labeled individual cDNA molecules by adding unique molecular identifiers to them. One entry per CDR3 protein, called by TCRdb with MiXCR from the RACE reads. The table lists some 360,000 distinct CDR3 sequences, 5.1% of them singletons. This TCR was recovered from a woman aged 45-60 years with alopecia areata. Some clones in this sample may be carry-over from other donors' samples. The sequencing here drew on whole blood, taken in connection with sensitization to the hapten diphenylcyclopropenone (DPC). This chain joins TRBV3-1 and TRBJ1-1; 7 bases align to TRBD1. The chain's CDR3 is CASSRALDRSNTEAFF. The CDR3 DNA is TGTGCCAGCAGCCGAGCATTGGACAGGTCCAACACTGAAGCTTTCTTT.